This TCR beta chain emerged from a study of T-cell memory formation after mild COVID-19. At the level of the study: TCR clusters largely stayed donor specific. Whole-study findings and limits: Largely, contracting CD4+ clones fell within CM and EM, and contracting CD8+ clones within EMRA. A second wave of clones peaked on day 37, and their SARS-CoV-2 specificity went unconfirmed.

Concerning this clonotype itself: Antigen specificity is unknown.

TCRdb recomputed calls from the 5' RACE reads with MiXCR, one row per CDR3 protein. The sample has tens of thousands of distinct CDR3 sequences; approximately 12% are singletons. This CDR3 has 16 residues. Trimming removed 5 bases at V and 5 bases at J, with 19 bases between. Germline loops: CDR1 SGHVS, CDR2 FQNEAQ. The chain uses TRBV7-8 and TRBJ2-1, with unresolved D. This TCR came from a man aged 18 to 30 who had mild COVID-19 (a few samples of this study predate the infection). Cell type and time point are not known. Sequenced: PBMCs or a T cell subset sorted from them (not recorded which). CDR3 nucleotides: TGTGCCAGCAGCCCGATCGTGGACCCTATGAACAATGAGCAGTTCTTC. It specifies CASSPIVDPMNNEQFF.